What follows are 5 T cell receptor beta chains derived from one specimen sequenced in a study of blood T cell repertoires in COVID-19. Only in-frame clones appear in the TCRdb table, and some are missing; sequencing was by immunoSEQ multiplex PCR. Counted here are around 100,000 clones, more than 65% occurring once; the ten biggest clones make up approximately 30%. Sequenced sample: peripheral blood. Receptors were obtained from a man aged 65 to 85 with active or convalescent COVID-19.

CDR3 coding DNA: TGTGCCAGTAGTACGAGAAACACCGGGGAGCTGTTTTTT. Translation: CASSTRNTGELFF. This chain links TRBV19 with TRBJ2-2; D is undetermined. The V gene's germline CDR1 is LNHDA and CDR2 SQIVND (reference sequence). V gave up 4 bases and J gave up 2 bases, with 5 bases separating them. The CDR3 totals 13 residues. Full variable domain (rest looked up from reference TRBV19 and TRBJ2-2): DGGITQSPKYLFRKEGQNVTLSCEQNLNHDAMYWYRQDPGQGLRLIYYSQIVNDFQKGDIAEGYSVSREKKESFPLTVTSAQKNPTAFYLCASSTRNTGELFFGEGSRLTVL.

The gene calls are TRBV10-3 and TRBJ1-1, with TRBD1 as a possible D gene (5 bases). CDR1 is ENHRY and CDR2 is SYGVKD in the germline V gene. Trimming pared 3 bases from V and 1 base from J, leaving 9 bases between. This CDR3 comprises 14 residues. The CDR3 DNA follows: TGTGCCATCAGTGAAGGCAGGGCGAACACTGAAGCTTTCTTT. Its protein product is CAISEGRANTEAFF.

V usage is TRBV28 and J usage is TRBJ2-3; D may be TRBD2 (7 bases). The CDR3 runs to 16 residues. Germline V gene data show CDR1 as MDHEN and CDR2 as SYDVKM. Trimming left V 8 bases short and J 1 base short, with 19 bases between. The CDR3 coding sequence is TGTGCCAGCCCACCGAGGGGGGGCCCTCGCACAGATACGCAGTATTTT. Translated, it gives CASPPRGGPRTDTQYF.

The genes are TRBV7-2 and TRBJ1-6, with 8 nucleotides matching TRBD1. The CDR3 spans 16 residues. CDR1 SGHTA and CDR2 FQGNSA come from the germline V gene. Losses at the gene ends were 5 bases for V and 4 bases for J; bases not matched to a gene: 7. The chain's CDR3 is CASSATGEGYNSPLHF. DNA for the CDR3: TGTGCCAGCAGCGCGACAGGGGAGGGTTATAATTCACCCCTCCACTTT.

The table lists this clone with a few counts. At the DNA level, this CDR3 is encoded by other sequences in the same sample as well. This sequence joins TRBV4-2 and TRBJ2-1; D perhaps matches TRBD2 (5 bases). Trimming took 0 bases from V and 3 from J, leaving 12 bases between them. The germline V gene has CDR1 LGHNA and CDR2 YNFKEQ. CDR3 length: 16 amino acids. The CDR3 sequence is CASSQEASGVYNEQFF. CDR3 sequence (DNA): TGTGCCAGCAGCCAAGAAGCCAGCGGAGTCTACAATGAGCAGTTCTTC.